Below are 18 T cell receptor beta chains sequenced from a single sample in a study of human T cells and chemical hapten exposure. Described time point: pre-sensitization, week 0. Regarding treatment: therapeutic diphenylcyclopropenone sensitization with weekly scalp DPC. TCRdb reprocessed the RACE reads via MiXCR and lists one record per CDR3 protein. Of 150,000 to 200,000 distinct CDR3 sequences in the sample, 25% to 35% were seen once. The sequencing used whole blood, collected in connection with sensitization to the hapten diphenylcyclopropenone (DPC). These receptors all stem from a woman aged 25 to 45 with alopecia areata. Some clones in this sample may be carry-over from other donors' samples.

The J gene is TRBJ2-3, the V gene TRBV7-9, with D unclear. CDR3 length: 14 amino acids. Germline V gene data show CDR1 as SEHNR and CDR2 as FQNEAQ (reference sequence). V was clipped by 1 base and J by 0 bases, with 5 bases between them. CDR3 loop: CASSLDRSTDTQYF. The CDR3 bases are TGTGCCAGCAGCTTAGACCGTAGCACAGATACGCAGTATTTT.

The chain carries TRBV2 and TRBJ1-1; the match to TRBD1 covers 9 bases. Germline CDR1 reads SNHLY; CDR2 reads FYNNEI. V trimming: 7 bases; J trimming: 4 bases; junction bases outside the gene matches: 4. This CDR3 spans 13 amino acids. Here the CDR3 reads CASTGTGTTEAFF. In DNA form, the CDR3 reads TGTGCCAGCACGGGGACAGGGACCACTGAAGCTTTCTTT.

CDR3 sequence (DNA): TGTGCCAGCAGCTTAGTCGGGGCCACAGATACGCAGTATTTT. Its translation is CASSLVGATDTQYF. This rearrangement joins TRBV7-9 to TRBJ2-3; D may be TRBD1 or TRBD2 (5 bases each). Trimming took off 1 base at V and 2 bases at J, with 7 bases between the two ends. CDR3 size: 14 residues. The germline V gene encodes CDR1 SEHNR and CDR2 FQNEAQ (reference sequence).

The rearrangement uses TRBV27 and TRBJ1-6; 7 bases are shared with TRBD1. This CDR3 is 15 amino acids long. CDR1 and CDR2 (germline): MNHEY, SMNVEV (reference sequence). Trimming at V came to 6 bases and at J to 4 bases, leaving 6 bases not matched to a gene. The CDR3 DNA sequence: TGTGCCAGCAGCCAAACACAGGGGTATAATTCACCCCTCCACTTT. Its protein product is CASSQTQGYNSPLHF.

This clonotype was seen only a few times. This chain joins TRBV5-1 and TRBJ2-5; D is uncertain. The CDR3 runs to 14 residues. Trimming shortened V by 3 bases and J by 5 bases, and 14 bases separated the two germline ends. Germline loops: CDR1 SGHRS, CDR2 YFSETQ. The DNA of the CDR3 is TGCGCCAGCAGCTCGGACGCCTCTGGGGAGACCCAGTACTTC. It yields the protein CASSSDASGETQYF. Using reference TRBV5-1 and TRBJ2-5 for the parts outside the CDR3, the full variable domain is KAGVTQTPRYLIKTRGQQVTLSCSPISGHRSVSWYQQTPGQGLQFLFEYFSETQRNKGNFPGRFSGRQFSNSRSEMNVSTLELGDSALYLCASSSDASGETQYFGPGTRLLVL.

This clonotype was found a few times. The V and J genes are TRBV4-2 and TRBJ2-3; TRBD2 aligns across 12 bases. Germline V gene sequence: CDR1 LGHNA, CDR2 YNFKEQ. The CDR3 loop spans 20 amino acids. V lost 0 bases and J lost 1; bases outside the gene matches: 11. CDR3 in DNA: TGTGCCAGCAGCCAAGAATCCGGGGCTAGCGGGAGGGCCGGCACAGATACGCAGTATTTT. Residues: CASSQESGASGRAGTDTQYF.

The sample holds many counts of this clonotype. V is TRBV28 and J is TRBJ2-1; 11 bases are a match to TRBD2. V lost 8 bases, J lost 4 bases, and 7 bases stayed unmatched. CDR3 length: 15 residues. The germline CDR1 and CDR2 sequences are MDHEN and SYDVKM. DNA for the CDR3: TGTGCCAGCGCGCTAGCGGGAGGATTGTACAATGAGCAGTTCTTC. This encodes CASALAGGLYNEQFF.

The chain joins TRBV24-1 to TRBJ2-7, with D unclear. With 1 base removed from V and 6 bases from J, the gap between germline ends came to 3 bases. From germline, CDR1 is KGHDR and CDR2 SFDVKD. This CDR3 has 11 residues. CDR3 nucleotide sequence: TGTGCCACCAGTGATTTTGGCGAGCAGTACTTC. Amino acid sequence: CATSDFGEQYF.

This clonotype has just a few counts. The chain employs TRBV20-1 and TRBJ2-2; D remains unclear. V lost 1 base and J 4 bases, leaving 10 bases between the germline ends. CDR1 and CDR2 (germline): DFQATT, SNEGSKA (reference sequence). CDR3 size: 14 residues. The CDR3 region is CSARGALATGELFF. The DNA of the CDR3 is TGCAGTGCTAGAGGGGCCCTTGCCACCGGGGAGCTGTTTTTT.

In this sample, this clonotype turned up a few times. Here the CDR3 DNA reads TGTGCCAGCAGTTGGGATAGCAATCAGCCCCAGCATTTT. Translated, it gives CASSWDSNQPQHF. V usage is TRBV5-5 and J usage is TRBJ1-5, with D unclear. Deletions cut 5 bases from V and 0 bases from J, with 6 bases between. The length of the CDR3 is 13 residues. CDR1 SGHKS and CDR2 YYEKEE come from the germline V gene (reference sequence).

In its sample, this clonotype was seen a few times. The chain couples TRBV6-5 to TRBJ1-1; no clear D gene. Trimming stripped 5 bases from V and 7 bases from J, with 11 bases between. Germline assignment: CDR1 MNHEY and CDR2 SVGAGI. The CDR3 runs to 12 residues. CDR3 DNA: TGTGCCAGCAGTGGAACTGGTCGTGAAGCTTTCTTT. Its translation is CASSGTGREAFF.

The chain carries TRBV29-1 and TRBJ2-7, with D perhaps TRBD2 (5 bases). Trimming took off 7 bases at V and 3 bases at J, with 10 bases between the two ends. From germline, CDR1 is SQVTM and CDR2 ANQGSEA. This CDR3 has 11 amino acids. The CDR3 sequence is CSGGSLYEQYF. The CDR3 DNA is TGCAGCGGCGGGTCTCTCTACGAGCAGTACTTC.

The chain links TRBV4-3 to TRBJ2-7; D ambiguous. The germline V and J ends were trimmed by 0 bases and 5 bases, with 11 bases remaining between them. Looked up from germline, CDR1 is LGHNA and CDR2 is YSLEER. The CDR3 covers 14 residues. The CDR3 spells CASSQDYGSHEQYF. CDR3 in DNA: TGCGCCAGCAGCCAAGACTACGGGTCGCACGAGCAGTACTTC.

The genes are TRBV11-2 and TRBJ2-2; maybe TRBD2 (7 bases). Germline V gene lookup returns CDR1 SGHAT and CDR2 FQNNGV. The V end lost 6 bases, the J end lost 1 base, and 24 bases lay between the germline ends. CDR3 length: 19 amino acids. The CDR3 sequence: CASRLSTGGWRENTGELFF. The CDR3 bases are TGTGCCAGCAGACTTAGCACGGGGGGCTGGCGGGAGAACACCGGGGAGCTGTTTTTT.

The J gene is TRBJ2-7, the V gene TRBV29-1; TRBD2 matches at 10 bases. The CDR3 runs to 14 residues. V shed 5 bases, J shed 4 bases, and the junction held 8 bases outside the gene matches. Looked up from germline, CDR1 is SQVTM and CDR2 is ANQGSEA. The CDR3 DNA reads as TGCAGCGTTCAGCGAGCGGGAGGGGTTTACGAGCAGTACTTC. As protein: CSVQRAGGVYEQYF.

CDR3 coding DNA: TGTGCCAGCAGTTTATTCATGGGACAGGGGACCGGGGAGCTGTTTTTT. Translating gives CASSLFMGQGTGELFF. V and J are TRBV28 and TRBJ2-2, with 10 bases fitting TRBD1. V was clipped by 1 base and J by 5 bases; unmatched bases: 4. The CDR3 loop spans 16 amino acids. From germline, CDR1 is MDHEN and CDR2 SYDVKM.

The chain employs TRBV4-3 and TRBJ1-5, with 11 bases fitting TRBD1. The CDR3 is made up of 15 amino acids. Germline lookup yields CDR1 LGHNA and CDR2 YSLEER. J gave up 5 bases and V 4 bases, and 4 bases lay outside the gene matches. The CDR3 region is CASSRTGGADQPQHF. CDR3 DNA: TGCGCCAGCAGCCGGACAGGGGGCGCGGATCAGCCCCAGCATTTT.

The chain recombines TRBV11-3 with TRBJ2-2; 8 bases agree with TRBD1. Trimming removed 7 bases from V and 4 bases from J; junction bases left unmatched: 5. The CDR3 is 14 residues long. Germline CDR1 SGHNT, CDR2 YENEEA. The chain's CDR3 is CASKRQGATGELFF. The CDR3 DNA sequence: TGTGCCAGCAAGCGGCAGGGGGCCACCGGGGAGCTGTTTTTT.